A single sample is the source of the 6 T cell receptor beta chains below, sequenced in a study of OX40 agonist ivuxolimab in advanced cancers. Clones were read by immunoSEQ multiplex PCR, and TCRdb kept only the in-frame ones, dropping some. Of under 75,000 clones in the sample, approximately 89% were seen once. The sample was CD4+ or CD8+ T cells sorted from blood, taken in a trial of the OX40 agonist ivuxolimab. The origin of the receptors is an adult with an advanced solid tumor such as melanoma, head and neck, liver or kidney cancer.

The rearrangement links TRBV19 to TRBJ1-4, with 7 bases lining up with TRBD1. Germline CDR1 LNHDA, CDR2 SQIVND (reference sequence). The length of the CDR3 is 14 residues. V lost 6 bases to trimming and J lost 7 bases; unmatched junction nucleotides: 8. This chain's CDR3 is CASRRDSAPEKLFF. The CDR3 coding sequence is TGTGCCAGTAGGCGGGACAGCGCCCCTGAAAAACTGTTTTTT.

This clone was detected a few times. V usage is TRBV2 and J usage is TRBJ2-2, with TRBD2 identical over 7 bases. This CDR3 comprises 15 residues. Germline V gene sequence: CDR1 SNHLY, CDR2 FYNNEI. V was clipped by 8 bases and J by 6 bases; unmatched bases: 12. DNA of the CDR3: TGTGCCAGCGAGCCCGGGGGGATGGTTGCCGGGGAGCTGTTTTTT. Its protein is CASEPGGMVAGELFF.

This chain joins TRBV7-8 and TRBJ1-5; D is uncertain. The V end lost 3 bases, the J end lost 0 bases, and 15 bases lay between the germline ends. The germline V gene encodes CDR1 SGHVS and CDR2 FQNEAQ. CDR3 length: 17 residues. CDR3 sequence reads: CASSFGNAKGSNQPQHF. Written as DNA, the CDR3 is TGTGCCAGCAGCTTCGGGAACGCGAAAGGTAGCAATCAGCCCCAGCATTTT.

The genes are TRBV5-1 and TRBJ2-3; tentative D call: TRBD2 (5 bases). V gave up 3 bases and J gave up 5 bases, with 16 bases separating them. The germline gives CDR1 SGHRS, CDR2 YFSETQ. There are 15 residues in the CDR3. The CDR3 nucleotides are TGCGCCAGCAGCTCTACACTAGGGCAGGTAGATACGCAGTATTTT. This encodes CASSSTLGQVDTQYF.

Of note for this clone: The junction differs from germline at one of its ends, possibly a read error. The rearrangement uses TRBV7-7 and TRBJ2-5, with D perhaps TRBD2 (6 bases). CDR1 is SSHAT and CDR2 is FNYEAQ in the germline V gene (reference sequence). This CDR3 is 13 amino acids long. The DNA of the CDR3 is TGTGCTAGCAGCTTACTGGGAGGAAAGACCCAGTACTTC. Translated, it gives CASSLLGGKTQYF.

This chain connects TRBV6-6 to TRBJ2-7; 7 nucleotides line up with TRBD1. V was clipped by 6 bases and J by 5 bases; unmatched bases: 4. The CDR3 spans 12 residues. Germline assignment: CDR1 MNHNY and CDR2 SVGAGI (reference sequence). The CDR3 nucleotides are TGTGCCAGCAGGACAGGGAGACACGAGCAGTACTTC. As protein: CASRTGRHEQYF.